The 5 T cell receptor beta chains given below trace back to one sample, sequenced in a study of T cells in Graves' hyperthyroidism and ophthalmopathy. RNA transcripts yielded amplified TCR beta CDR3 regions. In the first-round RT-PCR of the TCR CDR3, the HTBI primer set was used. TCRdb used MiXCR to reprocess the multiplex PCR reads, holding one entry per CDR3 protein. The sample consists of approximately 600,000 distinct CDR3 sequences, roughly 16% of them appearing once. Sequencing was done on a sample of blood. These receptors originate from a woman in her 30s with Graves' hyperthyroidism.

This rearrangement joins TRBV20-1 to TRBJ2-3; TRBD2 is a possible D gene (6 bases). Germline V gives CDR1 DFQATT, CDR2 SNEGSKA (reference sequence). The CDR3 extends over 14 amino acids. Trimming stripped 4 bases from V and 0 bases from J, with 11 bases between. This chain's CDR3 is CSANSGVSTDTQYF. DNA for the CDR3: TGCAGTGCTAATAGCGGAGTTAGCACAGATACGCAGTATTTT.

The table lists this clonotype with a few counts. A clone one base away is much larger, so this may be a read error. V usage is TRBV28 and J usage is TRBJ1-3, with 7 nucleotides matching TRBD1. This CDR3 comprises 15 residues. Trimming cost V 6 bases and J 8 bases; bases outside gene matches: 13. The germline CDR1 and CDR2 sequences are MDHEN and SYDVKM. CDR3 nucleotide sequence: TGTGCCAGCAGCCCGACAGGGAACATCGGAGACACCATATATTTT. Protein: CASSPTGNIGDTIYF.

This clonotype has ten or more counts. The genes are TRBV18 and TRBJ2-1; D remains unclear. This CDR3 is built from 16 residues. V was cut by 0 bases and J by 0 bases, with 9 bases left in between. Germline CDR1 and CDR2: KGHSH and LQKENI. The CDR3 sequence: CASSPPDVSSYNEQFF. The CDR3 DNA reads as TGTGCCAGCTCACCACCGGACGTTAGCTCCTACAATGAGCAGTTCTTC.

Turning to this clonotype: The junction shows a germline mismatch at one end, possibly a read error. The chain joins TRBV7-7 to TRBJ2-3; the match to TRBD2 covers 9 bases. Germline values: CDR1 SSHAT, CDR2 FNYEAQ (reference sequence). The CDR3 is made up of 14 amino acids. The CDR3 region is CASSLGLARDTQYF. The CDR3 DNA reads as TGTGCTAGCAGCTTAGGACTAGCGAGGGATACGCAGTATTTT.

This clonotype was seen only a few times. This sequence joins TRBV19 and TRBJ1-5, with TRBD1 matching over 7 bases. Trimming at V came to 8 bases and at J to 2 bases, leaving 9 bases not matched to a gene. CDR3 length equals 15 residues. Germline V gene sequence: CDR1 LNHDA, CDR2 SQIVND (reference sequence). CDR3 amino acids: CASRVRDSGNQPQHF. The CDR3, as DNA: TGTGCCAGTCGCGTCCGGGACAGCGGCAATCAGCCCCAGCATTTT.